Detailed here is one TCR beta chain. Its antigen remains unknown. Germline trimming cut 4 bases from V and 3 bases from J; bases unmatched to any gene: 12. The CDR3 extends over 17 amino acids. Looked up from germline, CDR1 is SGHTA and CDR2 is FQGNSA. With 60 Vbeta and 13 Jbeta primers, the PCR was carried out. TCRdb keeps only in-frame clones here, not all; method: immunoSEQ multiplex PCR. The data contain approximately 79,000 clones, 78% of them singletons. The data derive from a study of cytomegalovirus exposure and HLA in healthy donors. Findings of the study overall: Sequence variants that were highly shared formed a cluster that was likely a sequencing artifact. Later analysis suggested most CMV-associated TCR beta chains were HLA-restricted.

The TCR originated in a male donor in good health and CMV-seropositive. The rearrangement links TRBV7-2 to TRBJ2-7; 10 nucleotides line up with TRBD2. Material: PBMCs. The CDR3 coding sequence is TGTGCCAGCAGCTCAACACCTACTAGCGGGATGAGCTACGAGCAGTACTTC. This codes for CASSSTPTSGMSYEQYF.